The TCR beta chain under discussion was sequenced for a study of neurological immune-mediated disorders. Study-wide points: No expanded-clone CDR3 amino acid sequence recurred across subjects, suggesting private TCR-beta repertoires. Among 34 multiple sclerosis patients, 18 had repertoires that phylogenetic grouping placed in one related-CDR3 cluster, a possible signature. Healthy controls had more TCR clonal expansion than multiple sclerosis, which showed the least, whereas HTLV-1-associated myelopathy showed the most.

The output of every sequencing run, over 190 million TCR-beta sequences, came from 15-18 subjects. Each CDR3 protein gets one entry after TCRdb re-called the 5' RACE reads with MiXCR. The table has fewer than 90,000 distinct CDR3 sequences, roughly 5% seen once. This clonotype was seen repeatedly, ten times or more. The target antigen is unknown. The origin of this receptor is a man in his late teens or twenties with multiple sclerosis. The sequencing sample was made of PBMCs.

The CDR3 DNA reads TGTGCCAGCGGGGGCGAAGCCTACGAGCAGTACTTC. It is translated as CASGGEAYEQYF. This sequence joins TRBV12-3 or TRBV12-4 and TRBJ2-7, with D possibly matching TRBD1 (6 bases). Trimming took off 8 bases at V and 2 bases at J, with 10 bases between the two ends. This CDR3 spans 12 amino acids.